This T cell receptor beta chain came from a study of blood T cell repertoires in COVID-19 (dated by TCRdb to 2019 to 2021). For the wider study: Samples covering the acute and convalescent phases of COVID-19 were provided by collaborators in the United States, Italy and Spain. Samples were obtained from the ongoing ImmuneRACE study (first 160 participants) and from some 1,200 subjects provided by 6 global collaborators. The repertoires were released in a freely available public database intended as a resource for research on the immune response to SARS-CoV-2. Where available, HLA class I and class II types were taken from metadata supplied by the sample provider and were not determined by assay-based typing. The prospective study material was composed of cDNA or gDNA derived from T cells, B-cell-depleted T cells, or PBMCs. The dataset comprised deeply sampled blood TCRbeta repertoires from subjects exposed to, actively infected with, or recovered from COVID-19. Nearly every sample came with metadata listing a de-identified subject ID, COVID-19 status, age in years and sex. The study at large found these results: The amount of clinical and demographic metadata varied by source and participant and was provided uncurated.

The immunoSEQ Assay, a bias-controlled multiplex PCR, was used to amplify TCRbeta CDR3 regions from genomic DNA. The original methods were these. Within the assay, amplification of reference gene primers was used to estimate how many nucleated cells each sample contained. To quantify the absolute abundance of each unique TCRbeta CDR3 rearrangement, sequence reads were collapsed and filtered. Productive Simpson clonality was computed per sample as the square root of Simpson's diversity index over productive rearrangements. The immuneACCESS repertoire file appears here via TCRdb, limited to in-frame rearrangements. These files lack a portion of the clones; in checked studies, under half of the deficit traces to unresolved V genes, and the cause of the others is not known. V, J and clone size are taken as reported in that table, and D and trimming were inferred from the DNA itself. Counted in this sample were hundreds of thousands of clones; roughly 85% of them appeared once. Roughly 3% of the sample goes to the ten largest clones.

Turning to this clone: What antigen it recognizes has not been identified. The record has no base qualities; no much larger clone is one base away.

Whole blood was collected in K2EDTA tubes by collaborating institutions according to the institutions' own protocols. For TCRbeta analysis, collaborators shipped samples in one of three forms: frozen whole blood, isolated PBMCs, or DNA extracted from either of those sample types. CDR1 and CDR2 are read off the germline V gene (reference sequence) as GTSNPN and SVGIG. V loses 0 bases of germline sequence and J loses 1 base, and the interval between the two ends is 15 bases. Including the terminal cysteine and phenylalanine, the CDR3 comprises 16 residues. Only the CDR3 region is kept as DNA, spanning 48 bases read in frame from base 1.

The TCR sequence derives from a young man with active or convalescent COVID-19. The chain was built from TRBV30 and TRBJ1-1, with no confidently assigned D gene. The material sequenced was peripheral blood. The nucleotide sequence reads TGTGCCTGGAGTGTACCCTATTGGAGGACGAACACTGAAGCTTTCTTT. Its translation is CAWSVPYWRTNTEAFF.